Following are 18 T cell receptor beta chains from one sample sequenced in a study of OX40 agonist ivuxolimab in advanced cancers. TCRdb's copy holds only in-frame clones and misses some; the assay was immunoSEQ multiplex PCR. The sample has tens of thousands of clones; 90% are singletons. The sample was CD4+ or CD8+ T cells sorted from blood, taken in a trial of the OX40 agonist ivuxolimab. The receptor source for this set is an adult with an advanced solid tumor such as melanoma, head and neck, liver or kidney cancer.

V and J are TRBV27 and TRBJ2-7; 10 nucleotides match TRBD2. The CDR3 has 16 residues. Losses at the gene ends were 2 bases for V and 2 bases for J; bases not matched to a gene: 6. Germline lookup yields CDR1 MNHEY and CDR2 SMNVEV (reference sequence). The CDR3 sequence: CASSLKWTSGPYEQYF. DNA for the CDR3: TGTGCCAGCAGTTTAAAATGGACTAGCGGTCCCTACGAGCAGTACTTC.

The J gene is TRBJ2-7, the V gene TRBV7-2; 9 bases line up with TRBD2. The CDR3 runs 15 residues. Looked up from germline, CDR1 is SGHTA and CDR2 is FQGNSA. V lost 4 bases to trimming and J lost 5 bases; unmatched junction nucleotides: 9. This CDR3 reads CASSSPGLAKNEQYF. The DNA for the CDR3 is TGTGCCAGCAGCTCTCCGGGACTAGCAAAAAACGAGCAGTACTTC.

This chain joins TRBV2 and TRBJ2-1; D gene ambiguous. With 4 bases removed from V and 7 bases from J, the gap between germline ends came to 8 bases. The CDR3 covers 12 residues. Germline CDR1 is SNHLY and CDR2 is FYNNEI. The CDR3 spells CASSVSGNEQFF. CDR3 bases: TGTGCCAGCAGTGTTAGTGGGAATGAGCAGTTCTTC.

V usage is TRBV7-2 and J usage is TRBJ2-7; D ambiguous. CDR1 and CDR2 (germline): SGHTA, FQGNSA. This CDR3 contains 13 residues. V was pared by 5 bases and J by 7 bases, with 15 bases between. The CDR3 reads CASSPELSGEQYF. CDR3 sequence (DNA): TGTGCCAGCAGCCCGGAGCTCAGTGGGGAGCAGTACTTC.

The gene calls are TRBV19 and TRBJ2-1; 8 nucleotides match TRBD2. V lost 5 bases, J lost 4 bases, and 4 bases stayed unmatched. Germline V gene lookup returns CDR1 LNHDA and CDR2 SQIVND (reference sequence). This CDR3 is 14 amino acids long. The CDR3 protein is CASSPSGGYNEQFF. DNA of the CDR3: TGTGCCAGTAGTCCGAGCGGGGGTTACAATGAGCAGTTCTTC.

This chain joins TRBV7-9 and TRBJ2-7, with D tentatively TRBD1 (8 bases). Germline CDR1 and CDR2: SEHNR and FQNEAQ (reference sequence). Trimming cost V 2 bases and J 1 base, with 15 bases left between them. The CDR3 spans 16 residues. The CDR3 here is CASSLRGGTGSYEQYF. The CDR3 DNA sequence: TGTGCCAGCAGCTTAAGGGGGGGGACAGGTTCCTACGAGCAGTACTTC.

The rearrangement uses TRBV5-1 and TRBJ2-2; D is perhaps TRBD2 (6 bases). Trimming stripped 1 base from V and 6 bases from J, with 13 bases between. This CDR3 spans 15 amino acids. The germline V gene encodes CDR1 SGHRS and CDR2 YFSETQ. This CDR3 reads CASSLSTSRAGELFF. The CDR3, as DNA: TGCGCCAGCAGCTTGTCGACTAGTCGTGCCGGGGAGCTGTTTTTT.

On this clone itself: At one of its ends the junction is not consistent with the germline gene, which may arise from a read error. The chain employs TRBV2 and TRBJ1-6; TRBD1 aligns across 8 bases. The CDR3 totals 14 residues. Germline V gene data show CDR1 as SNHLY and CDR2 as FYNNEI. The CDR3 sequence: CASNDDRGHSPLHF. The CDR3 nucleotides read TGTGCCAGCAACGATGACAGGGGCCATTCTCCCCTCCACTTT.

Worth noting for this clone: Other DNA sequences of this sample code for an identical CDR3. The rearrangement joins TRBV28 to TRBJ1-5; D gene ambiguous. The germline gives CDR1 MDHEN, CDR2 SYDVKM. This CDR3 is 12 amino acids long. The V and J ends lost 2 bases and 4 bases respectively, with 3 bases between them. The CDR3, as DNA: TGTGCCAGCAGTTTACTGAATCAGCCCCAGCATTTT. It yields the protein CASSLLNQPQHF.

This clone appeared a single time. Distinct nucleotide sequences in the sample also encode this CDR3. This chain joins TRBV7-3 and TRBJ2-5; D is possibly TRBD1 or TRBD2 (5 bases each). CDR3 length equals 14 residues. From germline, CDR1 is SGHTA and CDR2 FQGTGA. V gave up 2 bases and J gave up 5 bases, with 12 bases separating them. The chain's CDR3 is CASSLSGPGETQYF. The CDR3 bases are TGTGCCAGCAGCTTATCAGGGCCGGGGGAGACCCAGTACTTC.

This chain uses TRBV5-8 with TRBJ2-2; possibly TRBD2 for D (6 bases). The CDR3 length is 15 residues. V lost 4 bases and J 5 bases, leaving 15 bases between the germline ends. In germline, CDR1 is SGHTS, CDR2 YDEGEE. The DNA of the CDR3 is TGTGCCAGCAGCCGGCGACTAGAGAGGACCGGGGAGCTGTTTTTT. This translates into CASSRRLERTGELFF.

The rearrangement uses TRBV6-6 and TRBJ2-7; 8 bases line up with TRBD1. From germline, CDR1 is MNHNY and CDR2 SVGAGI (reference sequence). V gave up 6 bases and J gave up 5 bases; unmatched junction bases: 12. CDR3 length: 15 amino acids. The CDR3 DNA follows: TGTGCCAGCAGCCGCGGACAGGGTGATTGGGACGAGCAGTACTTC. Translated: CASSRGQGDWDEQYF.

J is TRBJ1-2 and V is TRBV7-9, with no clear D. Trimming shortened V by 4 bases and J by 1 base, and 10 bases separated the two germline ends. CDR1 is SEHNR and CDR2 is FQNEAQ in the germline V gene (reference sequence). The CDR3 consists of 14 residues. The CDR3 here is CASSSVTINYGYTF. CDR3 bases: TGTGCCAGCAGCTCGGTGACAATTAACTATGGCTACACCTTC.

The chain joins TRBV6-5 to TRBJ2-7; maybe TRBD2 (5 bases). V was trimmed by 6 bases and J by 0 bases, leaving 15 bases between them. This CDR3 is 15 amino acids long. Germline loops: CDR1 MNHEY, CDR2 SVGAGI. CDR3 DNA sequence: TGTGCCAGCAGCCAATCCCGGAGGATCTCCTACGAGCAGTACTTC. It yields the protein CASSQSRRISYEQYF.

The V call is TRBV14, the J call TRBJ2-7; a weak D match, TRBD1 (6 bases). The CDR3 extends over 17 amino acids. Trimming cost V 0 bases and J 2 bases, with 17 bases left between them. The germline V gene has CDR1 SGHDN and CDR2 FVKESK. The CDR3 loop is CASSQDYRQGKAYEQYF. The CDR3 coding sequence is TGTGCCAGCAGCCAAGATTACCGCCAGGGGAAAGCCTACGAGCAGTACTTC.

J is TRBJ2-7 and V is TRBV28; D is possibly TRBD2 (5 bases). CDR1 and CDR2 from the germline V gene are MDHEN and SYDVKM. V was cut by 6 bases and J by 6 bases, with 12 bases left in between. CDR3 size: 12 residues. CDR3 region: CASSLQLGEQYF. The CDR3 nucleotides read TGTGCCAGCAGCTTGCAACTAGGCGAGCAGTACTTC.

The rearrangement uses TRBV28 and TRBJ2-1; D is tentatively TRBD1 or TRBD2 (5 bases each). Germline CDR1 reads MDHEN; CDR2 reads SYDVKM. The V gene lost 2 bases and the J gene lost 2 bases, with 16 bases spanning the gap. This CDR3 region has 17 residues. CDR3 coding DNA: TGTGCCAGCAGTTTAGGAGGAACTAGGGGCCCCTACAATGAGCAGTTCTTC. Its protein product is CASSLGGTRGPYNEQFF.

This clone was seen once. The chain is built from TRBV11-3 and TRBJ1-1, with 7 bases fitting TRBD1. CDR1 is SGHNT and CDR2 is YENEEA in the germline V gene. The V segment lost 10 bases and the J segment 1 base; nucleotides outside the gene matches: 15. This CDR3 comprises 16 residues. The CDR3 nucleotides read TGTGCCACCCAGGTGGGGAACAGGGGTACGAACACTGAAGCTTTCTTT. It encodes CATQVGNRGTNTEAFF.